A selection of T cell receptor beta chains follows, all from one sample in a study of blood T cell repertoires in COVID-19. The assay was immunoSEQ multiplex PCR, and TCRdb's table has in-frame clones only and misses some. Among around 190,000 clones listed, roughly 80% were seen once. Sequenced sample: peripheral blood. The receptors were gathered from a human donor in a cohort sampled during active COVID-19. The CDR3 runs from the conserved cysteine through the conserved F or W. A D gene is named only where the DNA matches it firmly. Clone size is shown for a subset of rows, as once, few, many or a class of expanded clone.

j_call clone_size d_call v_call cdr3_nt cdr3_aa
TRBJ2-7 - - TRBV12-3/TRBV12-4 TGTGCCAGCAGTCCTGGACAGACCTACGAGCAGTACTTC CASSPGQTYEQYF
TRBJ2-7 - - TRBV6-5 TGTGCCAGCAGCCCCACTGTGCTCTCCTACGAGCAGTACTTC CASSPTVLSYEQYF
TRBJ1-2 - TRBD1 TRBV19 TGTGCCAGTAGTCCGGGACAGGGGAATGGCTACACCTTC CASSPGQGNGYTF
TRBJ1-2 - TRBD1 TRBV2 TGTGCCAGCAGCGGGACAGGGGGTATCTATGGCTACACCTTC CASSGTGGIYGYTF
TRBJ2-1 - TRBD1 TRBV5-1 TGCGCCAGCAGCGCACCGGGACAGGGAAGGAATGAGCAGTTCTTC CASSAPGQGRNEQFF
TRBJ1-1 - - TRBV6-5 TGTGCCAGCAGCCCAGGGTTTGGTGAAGCTTTCTTT CASSPGFGEAFF
TRBJ2-5 - TRBD2 TRBV7-9 TGTGCCAGCAGCTTTGGGGCGGGGGTCCAAGAGACCCAGTACTTC CASSFGAGVQETQYF
TRBJ2-7 - - TRBV30 TGTGCCTGGAGTAGGGGGGGTAACTACGAGCAGTACTTC CAWSRGGNYEQYF
TRBJ1-5 - TRBD1 TRBV19 TGTGCCAGTAGTCACAGGGGGGGATTCCCCAGCAATCAGCCCCAGCATTTT CASSHRGGFPSNQPQHF
TRBJ2-7 once TRBD1 TRBV2 TGTGCCAGCAGGGCGGGACAGGGGAGGAACGAGCAGTACTTC CASRAGQGRNEQYF
TRBJ2-5 - - TRBV6-6 TGTGCCAGCAGTACTAAAGAGACCCAGTACTTC CASSTKETQYF
TRBJ1-5 few - TRBV10-2 TGCGCCAGCAGTGACGGGATCCCCAATCAGCCCCAGCATTTT CASSDGIPNQPQHF
TRBJ1-2 - TRBD1 TRBV19 TGTGCCAGTAGCTCGACAGGGATTGGCGGCTACACCTTC CASSSTGIGGYTF
TRBJ2-5 once TRBD2 TRBV11-2 TGTGCCAGCAGCTTCGGACTAGCGGGTTGGCAAGAGACCCAGTACTTC CASSFGLAGWQETQYF
TRBJ2-3 - - TRBV7-9 TGTGCCAGCAGCGCCCGAGGGCCAGATACGCAGTATTTT CASSARGPDTQYF
TRBJ1-1 - - TRBV7-8 TGTGCCAGCAGCTTACCGACTAGGGTTGAAGCTTTCTTT CASSLPTRVEAFF
TRBJ2-1 - TRBD2 TRBV2 TGTGCCAGCAGTGAACTAGCGGGCTCCTACAATGAGCAGTTCTTC CASSELAGSYNEQFF
TRBJ1-1 - TRBD1 TRBV19 TGTGCCAGTAAAGGACAGGGTGACACTGAAGCTTTCTTT CASKGQGDTEAFF
TRBJ1-2 - TRBD1 TRBV2 TGTGCCAGCAGTGCAACCAACAGGGGATATGGCTACACCTTC CASSATNRGYGYTF
TRBJ2-7 - - TRBV5-1 TGCGCCAGCAGCTTGGACAGGGCCTACGAGCAGTACTTC CASSLDRAYEQYF
TRBJ2-7 - - TRBV5-1 TGCGCCAGCAGCTTGGAGCATCTCTACGAGCAGTACTTC CASSLEHLYEQYF
TRBJ2-7 - TRBD2 TRBV4-2 TGTGCCAGCAGCCAAGTCCGCAGCGGGGGGCTCGACGAGCAGTACTTC CASSQVRSGGLDEQYF
TRBJ1-4 once TRBD1 TRBV3-1/TRBV3-2 TGTGCCAGCAGCCGCCGGACAGGGAATAATGAAAAACTGTTTTTT CASSRRTGNNEKLFF
TRBJ2-7 - - TRBV5-1 TGCGCCAGCAGCCTCACAGGCCTCTACGAGCAGTACTTC CASSLTGLYEQYF
TRBJ2-2 - TRBD2 TRBV6-6 TGTGCCAGCGAAGAGCGGGGGGGCCGGACCGGGGAGCTGTTTTTT CASEERGGRTGELFF
TRBJ2-7 - TRBD2 TRBV19 TGTGCCAGTAGACCCGGGACTAGCGGGGTTGACGAGCAGTACTTC CASRPGTSGVDEQYF
TRBJ2-3 - TRBD1 TRBV20-1 TGCAGTGCTAGTGTTGGGACAGCTTCCCCGACCACAGATACGCAGTATTTT CSASVGTASPTTDTQYF
TRBJ2-2 few - TRBV2 TGTGCCAGCTCCCGGGGGTCGGGGACCGGGGAGCTGTTTTTT CASSRGSGTGELFF
TRBJ1-3 - - TRBV2 TGTGCCAGCAGTTCAGGGGTCTCTGGAAACACCATATATTTT CASSSGVSGNTIYF
TRBJ1-4 - TRBD1 TRBV2 TGTGCCAGCGCTTGGGACAGCAATGAAAAACTGTTTTTT CASAWDSNEKLFF
TRBJ1-1 - - TRBV15 TGTGCCACCAGCAGGGGAGACATGAACACTGAAGCTTTCTTT CATSRGDMNTEAFF
TRBJ1-2 - - TRBV5-4 TGTGCCAGCAGCTTGGGACAGGAAAACCCCTATGGCTACACCTTC CASSLGQENPYGYTF
TRBJ2-1 - - TRBV6-1 TGTGCCAGCAGTGACCAGGTTTACAATGAGCAGTTCTTC CASSDQVYNEQFF
TRBJ1-1 few - TRBV7-9 TGTGCCAGCAGCTTTGACAGAGACAACACTGAAGCTTTCTTT CASSFDRDNTEAFF
TRBJ2-1 - - TRBV9 TGTGCCAGCAGCGTAGGCGGGGCCTCCTACAATGAGCAGTTCTTC CASSVGGASYNEQFF
TRBJ2-3 - - TRBV14 TGTGCCAGCAGCCAAACGGCAGGGATAGATACGCAGTATTTT CASSQTAGIDTQYF
TRBJ2-2 few - TRBV6-2/TRBV6-3 TGTGCCAGCAGCTCAGGGGTACTGAACACCGGGGAGCTGTTTTTT CASSSGVLNTGELFF
TRBJ2-4 - TRBD1 TRBV19 TGTGCCAGTAGCTCGGGACAGGTTTTAGCCAAAAACATTCAGTACTTC CASSSGQVLAKNIQYF
TRBJ2-3 - - TRBV5-1 TGCGCCAGCAGCTTGGCGGGGTCTTCAGATACGCAGTATTTT CASSLAGSSDTQYF
TRBJ1-5 - TRBD1 TRBV7-9 TGTGCCAGCAGCTTCTCCGGGACAGGGGAGGATCAGCCCCAGCATTTT CASSFSGTGEDQPQHF
TRBJ1-6 - TRBD1 TRBV25-1 TGTGCCAGCAGTGAAGGGACAGGGGTTAATTCACCCCTCCACTTT CASSEGTGVNSPLHF
TRBJ2-7 - - TRBV6-6 TGTGCCAGCAAACAGACAAACTCCTACGAGCAGTACTTC CASKQTNSYEQYF
TRBJ2-7 - TRBD1 TRBV2 TGTGCCAGCAGTACTCCGGGACAGTTCTACGAGCAGTACTTC CASSTPGQFYEQYF
TRBJ2-3 - TRBD2 TRBV10-1 TGCGCCAGCAACCCGAGGACTAGCGGGAGCACAGATACGCAGTATTTT CASNPRTSGSTDTQYF
TRBJ1-2 - TRBD1 TRBV7-9 TGTGTCAGCAGCCTGGGGGCAGGGGGCGACTATGGCTACACCTTC CVSSLGAGGDYGYTF
TRBJ1-5 - - TRBV9 TGTGCCAGCAGCGTGAGGGTTGCGGGTGATTCGTTCCGGGTGCAGCCCCAGCATTTT CASSVRVAGDSFRVQPQHF